The present TCR beta chain was sequenced within a study of T cell repertoires in cytomegalovirus infection. Study-level information: Recently identified HLA-C-restricted CMV epitopes and well-studied HLA-B-restricted CMV epitopes were used by the study. Signatures in public TCR beta sequences pointed to both CMV infection and matching HLA type.

Points from the study as a whole: Predominance within the ex vivo response was attributable to HLA-C-restricted CMV-specific TCR beta clonotypes. Accumulated public TCR beta family frequency recognized individuals carrying CMV together with the relevant HLA.

To note about this clonotype: The antigen is not known.

TCRdb analysed the reads with MiXCR anew, one entry per CDR3 protein. The sample holds around 500,000 distinct CDR3 sequences, about 39% seen once. Germline CDR1 MNHEY, CDR2 SVGAGI. Trimming removed 0 bases from V and 10 bases from J, with 21 bases in between. This CDR3 has 16 amino acids. This sequence originates from a human donor in good health (CMV status not recorded). Some clones in this sample may be carry-over from other donors' samples. The chain combines TRBV6-5 with TRBJ1-2; weak D call: TRBD1 (6 bases). The material sequenced was cultured PBMCs, taken from culture after CMV antigen stimulation. CDR3: CASSYSIPSAGAHYTF. The CDR3 DNA follows: TGTGCCAGCAGTTACTCGATACCCTCTGCAGGGGCCCACTACACCTTC.